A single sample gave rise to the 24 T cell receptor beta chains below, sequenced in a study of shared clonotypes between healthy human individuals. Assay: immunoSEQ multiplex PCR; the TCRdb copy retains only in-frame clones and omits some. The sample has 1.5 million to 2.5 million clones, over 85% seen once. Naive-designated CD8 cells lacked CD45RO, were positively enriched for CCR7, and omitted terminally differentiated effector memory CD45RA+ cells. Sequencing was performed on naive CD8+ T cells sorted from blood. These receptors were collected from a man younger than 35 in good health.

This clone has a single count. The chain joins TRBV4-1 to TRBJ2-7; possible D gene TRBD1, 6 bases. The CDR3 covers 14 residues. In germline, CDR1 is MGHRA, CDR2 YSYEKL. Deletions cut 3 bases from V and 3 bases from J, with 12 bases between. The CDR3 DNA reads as TGCGCCAGCAGCCACCTCAGGGGCGGCTACGAGCAGTACTTC. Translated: CASSHLRGGYEQYF.

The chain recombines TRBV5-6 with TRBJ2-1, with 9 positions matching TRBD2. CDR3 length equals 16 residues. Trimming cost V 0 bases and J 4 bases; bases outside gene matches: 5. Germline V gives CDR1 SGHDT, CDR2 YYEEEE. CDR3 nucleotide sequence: TGTGCCAGCAGCTTGGGAGGAGCGGGAGGATACAATGAGCAGTTCTTC. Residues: CASSLGGAGGYNEQFF.

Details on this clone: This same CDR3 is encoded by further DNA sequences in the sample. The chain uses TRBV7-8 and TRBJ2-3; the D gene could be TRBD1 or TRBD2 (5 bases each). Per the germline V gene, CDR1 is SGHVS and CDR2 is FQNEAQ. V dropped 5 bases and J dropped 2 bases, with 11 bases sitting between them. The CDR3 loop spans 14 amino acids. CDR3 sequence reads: CASSLGPSTDTQYF. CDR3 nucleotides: TGTGCCAGCAGCCTGGGACCTTCCACAGATACGCAGTATTTT.

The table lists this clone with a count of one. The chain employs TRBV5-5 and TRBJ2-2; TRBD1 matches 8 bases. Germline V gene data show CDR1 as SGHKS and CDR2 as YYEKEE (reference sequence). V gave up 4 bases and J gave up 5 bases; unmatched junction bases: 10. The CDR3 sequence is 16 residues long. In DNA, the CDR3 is TGTGCCAGCAGCAACTGGACAGGGAGAGTAACCGGGGAGCTGTTTTTT. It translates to CASSNWTGRVTGELFF.

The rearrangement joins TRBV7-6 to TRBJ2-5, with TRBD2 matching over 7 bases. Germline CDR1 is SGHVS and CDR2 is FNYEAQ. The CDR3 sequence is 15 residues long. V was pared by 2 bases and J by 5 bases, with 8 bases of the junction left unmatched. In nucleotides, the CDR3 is TGTGCCAGCAGCTTACCAGAGGGCGGGAGTGAGACCCAGTACTTC. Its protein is CASSLPEGGSETQYF.

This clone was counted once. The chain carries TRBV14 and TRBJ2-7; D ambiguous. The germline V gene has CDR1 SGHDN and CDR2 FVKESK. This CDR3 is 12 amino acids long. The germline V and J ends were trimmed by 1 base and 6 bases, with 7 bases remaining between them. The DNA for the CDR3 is TGTGCCAGCAGCCAAGGGTTTGGCGAGCAGTACTTC. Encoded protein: CASSQGFGEQYF.

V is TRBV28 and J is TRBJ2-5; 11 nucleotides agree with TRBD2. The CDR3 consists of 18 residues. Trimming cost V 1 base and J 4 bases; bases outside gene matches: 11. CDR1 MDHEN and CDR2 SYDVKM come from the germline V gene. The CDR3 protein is CASSLLVFSGGEGETQYF. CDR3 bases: TGTGCCAGCAGTTTATTAGTGTTTAGCGGGGGGGAAGGAGAGACCCAGTACTTC.

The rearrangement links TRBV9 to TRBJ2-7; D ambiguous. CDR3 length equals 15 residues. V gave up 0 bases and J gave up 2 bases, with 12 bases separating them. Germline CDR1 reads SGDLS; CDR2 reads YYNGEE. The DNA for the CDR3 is TGTGCCAGCAGCGTAGAGTCAGGTTCTGCCTACGAGCAGTACTTC. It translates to CASSVESGSAYEQYF.

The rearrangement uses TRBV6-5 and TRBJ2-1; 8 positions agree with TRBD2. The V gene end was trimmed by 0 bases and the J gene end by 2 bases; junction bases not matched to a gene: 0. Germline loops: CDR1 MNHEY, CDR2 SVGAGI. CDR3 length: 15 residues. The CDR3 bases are TGTGCCAGCAGTTACTCGGGACTAGCCTACAATGAGCAGTTCTTC. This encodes CASSYSGLAYNEQFF.

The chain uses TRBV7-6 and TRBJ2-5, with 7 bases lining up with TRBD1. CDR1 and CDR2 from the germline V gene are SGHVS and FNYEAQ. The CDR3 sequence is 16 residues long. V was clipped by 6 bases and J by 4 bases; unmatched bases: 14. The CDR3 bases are TGTGCCAGCAGTTTGAACAGGGGCGCCGAACCAGAGACCCAGTACTTC. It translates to CASSLNRGAEPETQYF.

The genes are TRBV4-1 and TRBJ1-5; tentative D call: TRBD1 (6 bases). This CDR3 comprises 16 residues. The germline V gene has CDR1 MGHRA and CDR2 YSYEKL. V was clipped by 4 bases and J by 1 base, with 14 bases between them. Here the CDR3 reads CASSLALQGSNQPQHF. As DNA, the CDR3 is TGCGCCAGCAGCCTCGCCTTACAGGGAAGCAATCAGCCCCAGCATTTT.

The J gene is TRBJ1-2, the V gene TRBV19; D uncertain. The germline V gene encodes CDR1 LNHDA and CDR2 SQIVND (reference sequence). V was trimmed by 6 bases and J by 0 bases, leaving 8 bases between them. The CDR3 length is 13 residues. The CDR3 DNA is TGTGCCAGTAGCGGCGGGTCTAACTATGGCTACACCTTC. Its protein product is CASSGGSNYGYTF.

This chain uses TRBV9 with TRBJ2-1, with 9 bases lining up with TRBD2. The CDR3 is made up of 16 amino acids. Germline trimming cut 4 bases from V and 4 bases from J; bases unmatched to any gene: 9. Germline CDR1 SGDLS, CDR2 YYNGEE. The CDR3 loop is CASSTPEAGGYNEQFF. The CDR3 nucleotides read TGTGCCAGCAGCACGCCAGAAGCGGGGGGATACAATGAGCAGTTCTTC.

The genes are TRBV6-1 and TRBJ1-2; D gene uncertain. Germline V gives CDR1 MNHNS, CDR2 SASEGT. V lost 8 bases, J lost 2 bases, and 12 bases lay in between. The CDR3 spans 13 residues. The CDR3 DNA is TGTGCCAGCCATGGTCTGATCAACTATGGCTACACCTTC. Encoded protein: CASHGLINYGYTF.

The CDR3 nucleotides read TGTGCCAGCACCTGGGAGGGGGCTATAAGTGAGCAGTTCTTC. It is translated as CASTWEGAISEQFF. The V call is TRBV27, the J call TRBJ2-1; perhaps D is TRBD1 or TRBD2 (7 bases each). CDR3 length equals 14 residues. With 7 bases removed from V and 9 bases from J, the gap between germline ends came to 19 bases. Germline CDR1 MNHEY, CDR2 SMNVEV (reference sequence).

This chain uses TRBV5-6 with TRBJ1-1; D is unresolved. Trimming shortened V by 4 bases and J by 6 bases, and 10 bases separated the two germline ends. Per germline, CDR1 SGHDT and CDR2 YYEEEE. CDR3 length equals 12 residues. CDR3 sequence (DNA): TGTGCCAGCAGCCCCCAGCAGGCTGAAGCTTTCTTT. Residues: CASSPQQAEAFF.

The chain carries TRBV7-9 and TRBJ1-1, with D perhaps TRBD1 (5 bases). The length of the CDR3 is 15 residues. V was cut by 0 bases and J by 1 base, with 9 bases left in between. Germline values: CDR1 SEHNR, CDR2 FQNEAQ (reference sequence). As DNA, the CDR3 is TGTGCCAGCAGCTTAGCGATAGGACAGAACACTGAAGCTTTCTTT. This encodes CASSLAIGQNTEAFF.

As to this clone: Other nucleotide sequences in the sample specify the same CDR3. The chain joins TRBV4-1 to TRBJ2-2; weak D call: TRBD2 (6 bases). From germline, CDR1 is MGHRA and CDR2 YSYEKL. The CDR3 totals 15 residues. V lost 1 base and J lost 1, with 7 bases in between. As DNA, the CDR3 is TGCGCCAGCAGCCAAGTGGGAGGGAACACCGGGGAGCTGTTTTTT. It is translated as CASSQVGGNTGELFF.

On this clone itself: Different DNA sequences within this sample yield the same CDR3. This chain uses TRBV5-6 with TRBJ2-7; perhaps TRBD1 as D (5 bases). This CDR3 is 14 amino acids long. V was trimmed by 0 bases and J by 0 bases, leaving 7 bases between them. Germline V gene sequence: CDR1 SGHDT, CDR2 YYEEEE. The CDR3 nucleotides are TGTGCCAGCAGCTTGGACAGGCTCTCCTACGAGCAGTACTTC. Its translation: CASSLDRLSYEQYF.

CDR3 coding DNA: TGTGCCAGCAGCAAAACCCGGGGGGGTAATCAGCCCCAGCATTTT. Protein sequence: CASSKTRGGNQPQHF. The V gene is TRBV21-1, the J gene TRBJ1-5. TRBV21-1 corresponds to a pseudogene. The CDR3 contains 15 residues.

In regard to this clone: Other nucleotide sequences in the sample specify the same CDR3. The CDR3 sequence is CASSLEGGYEQYF. CDR3 in DNA: TGTGCCAGCAGCCTGGAGGGGGGTTACGAGCAGTACTTC. The chain has TRBV7-8 and TRBJ2-7; TRBD1 or TRBD2 may be the D gene (6 bases each). The CDR3 is made up of 13 amino acids. Germline CDR1 is SGHVS and CDR2 is FQNEAQ. V was trimmed by 5 bases and J by 4 bases, leaving 12 bases between them.

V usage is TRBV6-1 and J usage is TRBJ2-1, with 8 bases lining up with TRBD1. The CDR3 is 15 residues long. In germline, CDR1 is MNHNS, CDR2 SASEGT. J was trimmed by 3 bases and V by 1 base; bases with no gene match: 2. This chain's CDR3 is CASSEGQGLYNEQFF. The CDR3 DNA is TGTGCCAGCAGTGAAGGACAGGGGCTCTACAATGAGCAGTTCTTC.

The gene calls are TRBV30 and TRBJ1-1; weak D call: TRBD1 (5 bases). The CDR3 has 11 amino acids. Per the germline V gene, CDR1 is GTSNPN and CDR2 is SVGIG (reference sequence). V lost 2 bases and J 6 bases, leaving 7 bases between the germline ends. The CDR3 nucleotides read TGTGCCTGGAGTCGGGGGGCTGAAGCTTTCTTT. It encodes CAWSRGAEAFF.

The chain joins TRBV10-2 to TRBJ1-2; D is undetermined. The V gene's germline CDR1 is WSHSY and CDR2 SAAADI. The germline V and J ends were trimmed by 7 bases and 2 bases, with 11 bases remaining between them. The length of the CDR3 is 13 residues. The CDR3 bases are TGCGCCAGCAAGCCGGACCAGAACTATGGCTACACCTTC. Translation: CASKPDQNYGYTF.